The 16 T cell receptor beta chains in this list originate from one sample, sequenced in a study of cytomegalovirus exposure and HLA in healthy donors. In the PCR, 60 Vbeta and 13 Jbeta primers were used. Only in-frame clones appear in the TCRdb table, and some are missing; sequencing was by immunoSEQ multiplex PCR. This sample yields 150,000 to 200,000 clones, of which 60% to 85% are seen a single time; 1.1% belongs to the top ten. The sequencing input was PBMCs. Receptors were obtained from a woman in her forties in good health and CMV-seronegative.

The CDR3 nucleotides read TGTGCCAGTAGCCAACGAGAAACCTACGAGCAGTACTTC. Translated, it gives CASSQRETYEQYF. The chain couples TRBV19 to TRBJ2-7; D gene unclear. The V end lost 6 bases, the J end lost 2 bases, and 11 bases lay between the germline ends. The V gene's germline CDR1 is LNHDA and CDR2 SQIVND (reference sequence). The CDR3 has 13 residues.

The chain employs TRBV18 and TRBJ1-1, with 7 nucleotides matching TRBD1. The V gene's germline CDR1 is KGHSH and CDR2 LQKENI. The CDR3 spans 14 residues. V lost 5 bases, J lost 7 bases, and 10 bases stayed unmatched. This chain's CDR3 is CASSANRQGGEAFF. DNA for the CDR3: TGTGCCAGCTCAGCAAATCGACAGGGTGGTGAAGCTTTCTTT.

This clone was seen a single time. The rearrangement joins TRBV10-3 to TRBJ2-7; D remains unclear. This CDR3 contains 13 residues. Per germline, CDR1 ENHRY and CDR2 SYGVKD. Trimming shortened V by 2 bases and J by 5 bases, and 10 bases separated the two germline ends. This CDR3 is CAISEPAENEQYF. For the CDR3, the DNA is TGTGCCATCAGTGAGCCCGCGGAGAACGAGCAGTACTTC.

This clone was recorded once. This chain connects TRBV7-2 to TRBJ2-1; 9 positions agree with TRBD1. Germline values: CDR1 SGHTA, CDR2 FQGNSA. The CDR3 consists of 16 residues. V was clipped by 5 bases and J by 5 bases; unmatched bases: 10. CDR3 nucleotide sequence: TGTGCCAGCAGCCCGGGGCCACAGGGGGCCAACAATGAGCAGTTCTTC. This encodes CASSPGPQGANNEQFF. Together with reference TRBV7-2 and TRBJ2-1, the CDR3 gives the full variable domain: GAGVSQSPSNKVTEKGKDVELRCDPISGHTALYWYRQSLGQGLEFLIYFQGNSAPDKSGLPSDRFSAERTGGSVSTLTIQRTQQEDSAVYLCASSPGPQGANNEQFFGPGTRLTVL.

This clone was observed a few times. The V and J genes are TRBV9 and TRBJ2-1, with 14 positions matching TRBD2. After removal of 4 bases from V and 9 bases from J, the junction contained 6 bases not matched to a gene. CDR3 length equals 15 residues. Germline V gene data show CDR1 as SGDLS and CDR2 as YYNGEE. CDR3 region: CASSTGLAGVGEQFF. The CDR3 DNA sequence: TGTGCCAGCAGCACGGGACTAGCGGGAGTAGGTGAGCAGTTCTTC.

This chain joins TRBV7-9 and TRBJ1-2; D not resolved. The germline V gene encodes CDR1 SEHNR and CDR2 FQNEAQ (reference sequence). Trimming shortened V by 1 base and J by 4 bases, and 13 bases separated the two germline ends. There are 15 residues in the CDR3. The CDR3 loop reads CASSLETVSSYGYTF. In DNA form, the CDR3 reads TGTGCCAGCAGCTTAGAAACAGTTTCAAGCTATGGCTACACCTTC.

The CDR3 spells CASSVRQGYEQYV. For the CDR3, the DNA is TGTGCCAGCAGCGTCCGGCAGGGTTACGAGCAGTACGTC. This chain connects TRBV5-4 to TRBJ2-7, with a tentative D call TRBD1 (5 bases). This CDR3 spans 13 amino acids. Germline values: CDR1 SGHNT, CDR2 YYREEE (reference sequence). Trimming stripped 4 bases from V and 4 bases from J, with 12 bases between.

The V and J genes are TRBV4-1 and TRBJ1-3; 8 bases are a match to TRBD1. The V segment lost 2 bases and the J segment 0 bases; nucleotides outside the gene matches: 6. Germline CDR1 MGHRA, CDR2 YSYEKL. CDR3 length: 17 residues. CDR3 in DNA: TGCGCCAGCAGCCAACCCTACAGGGGGACCTCTGGAAACACCATATATTTT. Its translation is CASSQPYRGTSGNTIYF.

This rearrangement joins TRBV7-8 to TRBJ2-7; 7 bases agree with TRBD2. Germline values: CDR1 SGHVS, CDR2 FQNEAQ. Unmatched junction bases numbered 6, after V lost 3 bases and J lost 7 bases. The CDR3 runs to 13 residues. The DNA for the CDR3 is TGTGCCAGCAGCTTCGCGGGGGTACGGGAGCAGTACGTC. It is translated as CASSFAGVREQYV.

CDR3 protein: CASSSGLNSNQPQHF. For the CDR3, the DNA is TGTGCCAGCAGCTCAGGTCTAAATAGCAATCAGCCCCAGCATTTT. This rearrangement joins TRBV11-2 to TRBJ1-5, with D uncertain. This CDR3 has 15 residues. Germline CDR1 SGHAT, CDR2 FQNNGV. V lost 4 bases and J lost 0, with 10 bases in between.

The CDR3 bases are TGTGCCAGCAGCTTCTGGGGACTAGCGGACAATGAGCAGTTCTTC. It yields the protein CASSFWGLADNEQFF. V usage is TRBV5-6 and J usage is TRBJ2-1; 11 bases are shared with TRBD2. The CDR3 has 15 amino acids. V lost 2 bases and J lost 5; bases outside the gene matches: 3. Per the germline V gene, CDR1 is SGHDT and CDR2 is YYEEEE.

The genes are TRBV9 and TRBJ2-1; possible D gene TRBD1, 5 bases. The CDR3 has 17 residues. V was cut by 3 bases and J by 7 bases, with 23 bases left in between. Germline-derived CDR1 and CDR2 are SGDLS and YYNGEE. CDR3 in amino acids: CASSGGGARPLENEQFF. The CDR3 DNA follows: TGTGCCAGCAGCGGGGGTGGGGCACGGCCGTTGGAAAATGAGCAGTTCTTC.

This clone was found a few times. The V gene is TRBV28, the J gene TRBJ2-5; 7 positions match TRBD1. CDR1 is MDHEN, CDR2 SYDVKM, per germline. After removal of 8 bases from V and 2 bases from J, the junction contained 2 bases not matched to a gene. The CDR3 is 12 amino acids. CDR3 sequence: CASEGQQETQYF. Here the CDR3 DNA reads TGTGCCAGCGAGGGACAGCAAGAGACCCAGTACTTC.

V and J are TRBV6-4 and TRBJ1-1, with no clear D. V was trimmed by 4 bases and J by 2 bases, leaving 8 bases between them. The germline V gene has CDR1 MRHNA and CDR2 SNTAGT. The length of the CDR3 is 13 residues. CDR3 sequence: CASSGEPNTEAFF. CDR3 DNA sequence: TGTGCCAGCAGTGGAGAACCAAACACTGAAGCTTTCTTT.

The sample holds one count of this clone. The chain has TRBV30 and TRBJ2-5, with a possible D match to TRBD1 (7 bases). The better agreement between TRBJ2-7 and the DNA end casts doubt on the J call. The CDR3 is 13 amino acids. Germline CDR1 GTSNPN, CDR2 SVGIG (reference sequence). The CDR3 sequence is CAWSLTGRYEQYF. The CDR3, as DNA: TGTGCCTGGAGCCTGACAGGGAGGTACGAGCAGTACTTC.

The DNA for the CDR3 is TGTGCCAGCAGCTTGGGTGGACTAGCGGCCAAGGGTACGCAGTATTTT. It specifies CASSLGGLAAKGTQYF. V gene TRBV5-4 combines with J gene TRBJ2-3; 10 nucleotides line up with TRBD2. CDR1 is SGHNT, CDR2 YYREEE, per germline (reference sequence). This CDR3 is 16 amino acids long. The junction had 9 bases not matched to a gene; V was cut back by 0 bases and J by 8 bases.